The 18 T cell receptor beta chains reported below all come from one sample, sequenced in a study of blood T cell repertoires in COVID-19. Profiled with immunoSEQ multiplex PCR; TCRdb holds only in-frame clones, not every one. The table includes around 440,000 clones, roughly 88% detected once. Sequencing input: peripheral blood. These receptor sequences come from a woman between 45 and 65 years old with COVID-19, enrolled during active disease.

The rearrangement uses TRBV3-1 (or the pseudogene TRBV3-2) and TRBJ1-2; D not certain. Trimming stripped 2 bases from V and 0 bases from J, with 16 bases between. Germline CDR1 reads LGHDT; CDR2 reads YNNKEL (reference sequence). This CDR3 is built from 17 residues. In nucleotides, the CDR3 is TGTGCCAGCAGCCAATCCCATCAGCGGTGGGCTAACTATGGCTACACCTTC. Protein product: CASSQSHQRWANYGYTF.

The chain employs TRBV19 and TRBJ2-7, with 10 bases identical to TRBD1. J lost 1 base, V lost 1 base, and 1 base had no gene match. Germline V lookup: CDR1 LNHDA, CDR2 SQIVND (reference sequence). This CDR3 has 15 amino acids. Here the CDR3 DNA reads TGTGCCAGTAGTATAGGGGGACAGGGGTCCTACGAGCAGTACTTC. It is translated as CASSIGGQGSYEQYF.

J is TRBJ1-6 and V is TRBV27; D is possibly TRBD1 (6 bases). V lost 7 bases and J 2 bases, leaving 12 bases between the germline ends. Germline CDR1 MNHEY, CDR2 SMNVEV (reference sequence). There are 15 residues in the CDR3. DNA for the CDR3: TGTGCCAGCAAGGTTGGGGGCACCTATAATTCACCCCTCCACTTT. As protein: CASKVGGTYNSPLHF.

The chain combines TRBV19 with TRBJ1-1; TRBD1 matches at 7 bases. The CDR3 runs to 13 residues. Germline lookup yields CDR1 LNHDA and CDR2 SQIVND (reference sequence). Trimming cost V 3 bases and J 3 bases; bases outside gene matches: 1. The CDR3 reads CASSITGDTEAFF. DNA for the CDR3: TGTGCCAGTAGTATTACAGGGGACACTGAAGCTTTCTTT.

This chain connects TRBV9 to TRBJ2-7; D might be TRBD2 (6 bases). The V and J ends lost 3 bases and 0 bases respectively, with 13 bases between them. Germline V lookup: CDR1 SGDLS, CDR2 YYNGEE. The CDR3 runs 15 residues. The CDR3 region is CASSGGTAYSYEQYF. CDR3 DNA sequence: TGTGCCAGCAGCGGAGGGACTGCGTACTCCTACGAGCAGTACTTC.

This clone was recorded once. This sequence joins TRBV18 and TRBJ2-1, with a possible D match to TRBD1 (7 bases). Germline CDR1 KGHSH, CDR2 LQKENI. Between the trimmed V and J ends, which lost 4 bases and 5 bases, there was a span of 9 bases. CDR3 size: 13 residues. The chain's CDR3 is CASSRGTDNEQFF. Here the CDR3 DNA reads TGTGCCAGCTCACGCGGGACAGACAATGAGCAGTTCTTC.

V is TRBV11-2 and J is TRBJ1-2, with D unclear. Trimming took 3 bases from V and 1 from J, leaving 12 bases between them. The length of the CDR3 is 15 residues. Germline CDR1 is SGHAT and CDR2 is FQNNGV. The DNA for the CDR3 is TGTGCCAGCAGCTTCCCCGGTGTAATTAACTATGGCTACACCTTC. It is translated as CASSFPGVINYGYTF.

The chain carries TRBV19 and TRBJ1-4; the D is unclear. V was shortened by 2 bases and J by 8 bases, with 12 bases between the two germline ends. Germline V gives CDR1 LNHDA, CDR2 SQIVND (reference sequence). The CDR3 spans 14 residues. CDR3 DNA: TGTGCCAGTAGTATATTCGGGGAAGAGGAAAAACTGTTTTTT. Residues: CASSIFGEEEKLFF.

The chain is built from TRBV3-1 (or the pseudogene TRBV3-2) and TRBJ1-1; D not resolved. This CDR3 is 12 amino acids long. Germline values: CDR1 LGHDT, CDR2 YNNKEL (reference sequence). V shed 4 bases and J shed 9 bases, with 12 bases lying between them. This chain's CDR3 is CASSPADRQAFF. The CDR3 nucleotides are TGTGCCAGCAGCCCCGCGGATCGCCAAGCTTTCTTT.

This clone was seen just once. CDR3 sequence: CASSPRRTGGTEAFF. The CDR3 bases are TGTGCCAGTAGTCCCCGACGGACCGGAGGAACTGAAGCTTTCTTT. The chain recombines TRBV19 with TRBJ1-1; no firm D call. Germline CDR1 is LNHDA and CDR2 is SQIVND (reference sequence). Trimming pared 5 bases from V and 5 bases from J, leaving 18 bases between. The CDR3 runs 15 residues.

The V call is TRBV4-1, the J call TRBJ1-6, with 12 bases matching TRBD1. Germline V CDR1 and CDR2: MGHRA, YSYEKL. V lost 5 bases to trimming and J lost 3 bases; unmatched junction nucleotides: 11. The CDR3 contains 19 residues. As DNA, the CDR3 is TGCGCCAGCAGCGACCGGGACAGGGGGCTTTTGGTCTATAATTCACCCCTCCACTTT. Amino acid sequence: CASSDRDRGLLVYNSPLHF.

CDR3 sequence (DNA): TGTGCCAGCAGTCCCCTAGGACAGGGGGTTAACTATGGCTACACCTTC. Protein product: CASSPLGQGVNYGYTF. The chain is built from TRBV28 and TRBJ1-2; 10 bases are a match to TRBD1. The junction had 7 bases not matched to a gene; V was cut back by 5 bases and J by 1 base. CDR3 length: 16 amino acids. Germline V gene sequence: CDR1 MDHEN, CDR2 SYDVKM.

The chain employs TRBV7-3 and TRBJ2-1; 10 positions agree with TRBD1. The CDR3 loop spans 15 amino acids. V lost 5 bases, J lost 9 bases, and 10 bases stayed unmatched. Germline CDR1 reads SGHTA; CDR2 reads FQGTGA. The CDR3, as DNA: TGTGCCAGCAGCACCTCAGACAGGGGGCGTACTGAGCAGTTCTTC. Translating gives CASSTSDRGRTEQFF.

V is TRBV2 and J is TRBJ1-5; the match to TRBD1 covers 10 bases. The CDR3 is 15 amino acids. From germline, CDR1 is SNHLY and CDR2 FYNNEI. V gave up 7 bases and J gave up 6 bases; unmatched junction bases: 9. The CDR3 here is CASTQDRGRGQPQHF. The CDR3, as DNA: TGTGCCAGCACCCAAGACAGGGGGCGCGGTCAGCCCCAGCATTTT. Combining the CDR3 with reference TRBV2 and TRBJ1-5 gives the whole variable domain EPEVTQTPSHQVTQMGQEVILRCVPISNHLYFYWYRQILGQKVEFLVSFYNNEISEKSEIFDDQFSVERPDGSNFTLKIRSTKLEDSAMYFCASTQDRGRGQPQHFGDGTRLSIL.

The CDR3 loop reads CASTRDSGAYNEQFF. CDR3 DNA sequence: TGTGCCAGCACCCGCGATAGCGGTGCCTACAATGAGCAGTTCTTC. The chain is built from TRBV6-5 and TRBJ2-1; TRBD2 might be the D (6 bases). Germline-derived CDR1 and CDR2 are MNHEY and SVGAGI. The ends were cut back, 7 bases at V and 2 bases at J, with 15 bases in the middle. This CDR3 has 15 amino acids.

The gene calls are TRBV18 and TRBJ1-2, with 7 bases identical to TRBD1. Germline trimming cut 1 base from V and 7 bases from J; bases unmatched to any gene: 12. The CDR3 has 16 residues. Germline CDR1 reads KGHSH; CDR2 reads LQKENI. CDR3 residues: CASSPRQGESKVGYTF. The CDR3 DNA sequence: TGTGCCAGCTCACCACGTCAGGGGGAGAGTAAGGTTGGCTACACCTTC. Looking up the rest from reference TRBV18 and TRBJ1-2 gives the full variable domain: NAGVMQNPRHLVRRRGQEARLRCSPMKGHSHVYWYRQLPEEGLKFMVYLQKENIIDESGMPKERFSAEFPKEGPSILRIQQVVRGDSAAYFCASSPRQGESKVGYTFGSGTRLTVV.

This rearrangement joins TRBV27 to TRBJ2-2; no reliable D call. This CDR3 comprises 12 residues. The germline V and J ends were trimmed by 3 bases and 7 bases, with 6 bases remaining between them. Germline CDR1 is MNHEY and CDR2 is SMNVEV (reference sequence). The CDR3 spells CASSFRHGELFF. CDR3 bases: TGTGCCAGCAGTTTTCGACACGGGGAGCTGTTTTTT.

The chain is built from TRBV6-5 and TRBJ1-5, with no clear D. Trimming pared 7 bases from V and 7 bases from J, leaving 14 bases between. The CDR3 spans 13 residues. CDR1 and CDR2 (germline): MNHEY, SVGAGI. Here the CDR3 DNA reads TGTGCCAGCACCCTCGAAGTCCGGCAGCCCCAGCATTTT. This encodes CASTLEVRQPQHF.